A selection of T cell receptor beta chains follows, all from one sample in a study of blood T cell repertoires in COVID-19. Profiling relied on immunoSEQ multiplex PCR, and the TCRdb table lists in-frame clones only, not all of them. The sample holds more than 140,000 clones, almost 90% seen once. Material: peripheral blood. These receptors were taken from a woman aged 55-69 years with acute or convalescent COVID-19. Both conserved end residues are part of each CDR3. The order of the fields is CDR3 DNA, CDR3 protein, J gene, clone size, D gene, V gene. D genes are given only for firm matches. Clone size is stated in some rows and not others, as once, few, many or a class when expanded.

TGCGCCAGCAGCTTGAGGGGAGGTGATCAGCCCCAGCATTTT CASSLRGGDQPQHF TRBJ1-5 NA NA TRBV5-1
TGCGCCAGCAGCCAGACATCGGACAGGGCAGCAGATACGCAGTATTTT CASSQTSDRAADTQYF TRBJ2-3 NA TRBD1 TRBV4-3
TGCGCCAGCAGCCTGACGGGCACTGAAGCTTTCTTT CASSLTGTEAFF TRBJ1-1 NA NA TRBV5-1
TGTGCCAGCAGTCCCGGTGGGGGCCTTCCGTATAGCAATCAGCCCCAGCATTTT CASSPGGGLPYSNQPQHF TRBJ1-5 once NA TRBV28
TGTGCCAGCAGCACGCGGACAGGCGGGAGGCCAGATACGCAGTATTTT CASSTRTGGRPDTQYF TRBJ2-3 NA NA TRBV11-3
TGTGCCAGCACCCCCCCAGGGCGAGAGACCCAGTACTTC CASTPPGRETQYF TRBJ2-5 NA NA TRBV7-2
TGTGCCAGCAGCTTAGGGGGACAGGGGGCGGTCATGGACACTGAAGCTTTCTTT CASSLGGQGAVMDTEAFF TRBJ1-1 once TRBD1 TRBV7-8
TGCGCCAGCAGCCCTCCGATAGAGATCACAGATACGCAGTATTTT CASSPPIEITDTQYF TRBJ2-3 few NA TRBV5-1
TGTGCCAGCAGGCAACAGGGAACGAACACCGGGGAGCTGTTTTTT CASRQQGTNTGELFF TRBJ2-2 NA NA TRBV6-5
TGTGCCAGCAGTGAGATACCTAACTATGGCTACACCTTC CASSEIPNYGYTF TRBJ1-2 NA NA TRBV6-2/TRBV6-3
TGCGCCAGCAGCCAAGATCCACAGGTTCCTAGCGGCGAGCAGTACTTC CASSQDPQVPSGEQYF TRBJ2-7 NA TRBD2 TRBV4-1
TGTGCCAGCAGCTCAGGACAGGGGGCATGGGAGCAGTACTTC CASSSGQGAWEQYF TRBJ2-7 NA TRBD1 TRBV7-9
TGTGCCAGTAGGAAGACGGGGGGGCATTACAATGAGCAGTTCTTC CASRKTGGHYNEQFF TRBJ2-1 NA TRBD2 TRBV19
TGCGCCAGCAGCGTTCCTCCTAATGAAAAACTGTTTTTT CASSVPPNEKLFF TRBJ1-4 NA NA TRBV5-1
TGTGCCAGCAGCCCCCCGGGACAGGGGAGCCCGGGGATAAAACTGTTTTTT CASSPPGQGSPGIKLFF TRBJ1-4 NA TRBD1 TRBV5-8
TGTGCCAGCAGCTTTTTACGGGGACTGGAATCTGAGCAGTTCTTC CASSFLRGLESEQFF TRBJ2-1 NA NA TRBV6-5